This is a list of T cell receptor beta chains from one sample in a study of shared clonotypes between healthy human individuals. Generated by immunoSEQ multiplex PCR, the TCRdb table keeps only in-frame clones and is missing some. The table records over 800,000 clones, 92% of them present only once. The specimen was naive CD8+ T cells sorted from blood. These receptors all come from a man in his thirties or forties in good health. CDR3s include the opening cysteine and the closing phenylalanine or tryptophan. The order of the fields is clone size, J gene, V gene, D gene, CDR3 protein, CDR3 DNA. The D gene is left open where the match is weak. Clone size is given for some rows only: seen once, a few or many times, or a class if the clone is expanded.

-	TRBJ1-4	TRBV7-6	TRBD1	CASSLDQGALEKLFF	TGTGCCAGCAGCTTAGATCAGGGGGCGTTGGAAAAACTGTTTTTT
-	TRBJ2-5	TRBV7-9	TRBD1	CASRSGTGYQETQYF	TGTGCCAGCAGGTCCGGGACAGGGTACCAAGAGACCCAGTACTTC
-	TRBJ2-7	TRBV15	-	CATSRFQGGRSYEQYF	TGTGCCACCAGCAGGTTCCAAGGGGGGAGGTCCTACGAGCAGTACTTC
-	TRBJ1-3	TRBV11-3	-	CASSSQPPRGRAGNTIYF	TGTGCCAGCAGCTCCCAACCCCCAAGGGGCAGGGCCGGAAACACCATATATTTT
-	TRBJ2-1	TRBV7-6	-	CASSLEGAGVPSSYNEQFF	TGTGCCAGCAGCTTAGAGGGCGCAGGGGTCCCGAGCTCCTACAATGAGCAGTTCTTC
-	TRBJ1-1	TRBV14	-	CASSQEGVYNTEAFF	TGTGCCAGCAGCCAAGAAGGGGTTTATAACACTGAAGCTTTCTTT
once	TRBJ2-1	TRBV6-5	TRBD2	CASSPASGSHNEQFF	TGTGCCAGCAGTCCTGCTAGCGGGAGTCACAATGAGCAGTTCTTC
once	TRBJ1-2	TRBV6-5	-	CASSYKTARKEDGYTF	TGTGCCAGCAGTTACAAGACAGCCCGAAAGGAGGATGGCTACACCTTC
-	TRBJ2-5	TRBV6-1	TRBD2	CASSDIGLAGPLGTQYF	TGTGCCAGCAGTGACATCGGACTAGCGGGACCTCTGGGGACCCAGTACTTC
-	TRBJ2-7	TRBV29-1	-	CSVADVPYEQYF	TGCAGCGTTGCGGACGTACCCTACGAGCAGTACTTC
once	TRBJ2-1	TRBV4-1	-	CASSQDSGEQFF	TGCGCCAGCAGCCAAGATTCTGGGGAGCAGTTCTTC
-	TRBJ2-7	TRBV7-6	TRBD1	CASSPSTGGEQYF	TGTGCCAGCAGCCCCTCAACAGGGGGTGAGCAGTACTTC
-	TRBJ1-1	TRBV11-2	-	CASTEVKDTEAFF	TGTGCCAGCACAGAAGTTAAGGACACTGAAGCTTTCTTT
-	TRBJ1-1	TRBV25-1	-	CASSESRRMNTEAFF	TGTGCCAGCAGTGAATCCCGAAGGATGAACACTGAAGCTTTCTTT
-	TRBJ2-3	TRBV7-2	-	CASSLARGITDTQYF	TGTGCCAGCAGCTTGGCCAGGGGAATCACAGATACGCAGTATTTT